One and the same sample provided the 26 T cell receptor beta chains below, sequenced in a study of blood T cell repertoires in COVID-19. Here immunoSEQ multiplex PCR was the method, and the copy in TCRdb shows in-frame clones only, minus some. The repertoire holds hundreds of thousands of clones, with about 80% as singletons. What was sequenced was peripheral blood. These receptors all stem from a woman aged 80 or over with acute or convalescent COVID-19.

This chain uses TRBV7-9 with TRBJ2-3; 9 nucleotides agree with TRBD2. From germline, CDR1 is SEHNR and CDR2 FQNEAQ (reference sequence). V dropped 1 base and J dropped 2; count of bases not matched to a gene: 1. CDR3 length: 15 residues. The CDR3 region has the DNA TGTGCCAGCAGCTTAGGGACTAGCGACACAGATACGCAGTATTTT. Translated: CASSLGTSDTDTQYF.

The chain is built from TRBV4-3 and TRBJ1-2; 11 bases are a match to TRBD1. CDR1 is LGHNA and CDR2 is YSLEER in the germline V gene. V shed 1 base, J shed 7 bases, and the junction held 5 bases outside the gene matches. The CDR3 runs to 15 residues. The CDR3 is CASSQAGTGGGGYTF. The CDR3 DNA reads TGCGCCAGCAGCCAAGCTGGGACAGGGGGAGGTGGCTACACCTTC.

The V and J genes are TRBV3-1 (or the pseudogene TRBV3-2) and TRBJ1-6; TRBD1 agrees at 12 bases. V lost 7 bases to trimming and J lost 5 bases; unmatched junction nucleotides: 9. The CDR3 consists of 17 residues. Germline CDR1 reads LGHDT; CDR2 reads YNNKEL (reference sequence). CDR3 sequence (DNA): TGTGCCAGCACCGCCCGGGACAGGGGGCCCCATAATTCACCCCTCCACTTT. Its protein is CASTARDRGPHNSPLHF.

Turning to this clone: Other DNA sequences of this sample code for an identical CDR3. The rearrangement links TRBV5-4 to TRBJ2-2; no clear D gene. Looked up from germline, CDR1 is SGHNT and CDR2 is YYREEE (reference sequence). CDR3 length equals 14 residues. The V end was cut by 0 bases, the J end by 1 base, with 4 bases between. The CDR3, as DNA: TGTGCCAGCAGCTTGGACAGGAACACCGGGGAGCTGTTTTTT. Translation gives CASSLDRNTGELFF.

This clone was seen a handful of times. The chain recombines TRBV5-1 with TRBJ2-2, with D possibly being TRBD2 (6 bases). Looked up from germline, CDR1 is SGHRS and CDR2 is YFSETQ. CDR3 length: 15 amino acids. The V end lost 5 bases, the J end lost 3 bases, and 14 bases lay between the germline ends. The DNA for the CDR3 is TGCGCCAGCAGGGGCGGGGTTGTGGACACCGGGGAGCTGTTTTTT. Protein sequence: CASRGGVVDTGELFF.

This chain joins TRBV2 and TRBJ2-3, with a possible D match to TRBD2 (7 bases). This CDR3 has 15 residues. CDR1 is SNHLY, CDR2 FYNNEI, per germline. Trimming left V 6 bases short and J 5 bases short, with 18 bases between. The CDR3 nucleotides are TGTGCCAGCAGGATCAGGGAGGGGGGCGGAGATACGCAGTATTTT. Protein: CASRIREGGGDTQYF.

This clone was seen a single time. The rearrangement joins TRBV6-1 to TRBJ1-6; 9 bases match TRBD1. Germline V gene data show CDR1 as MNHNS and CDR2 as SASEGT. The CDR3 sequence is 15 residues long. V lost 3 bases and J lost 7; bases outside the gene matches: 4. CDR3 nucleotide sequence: TGTGCCAGCAGTGATCAGGGGACAGGGAATTCACCCCTCCACTTT. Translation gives CASSDQGTGNSPLHF.

The CDR3 nucleotides are TGTGCCAGCTCACCATTCCCGGCTAGCGGGGCGAGCTCCTACAATGAGCAGTTCTTC. Amino acid sequence: CASSPFPASGASSYNEQFF. The V gene is TRBV18, the J gene TRBJ2-1, with 9 bases matching TRBD2. The CDR3 sequence is 19 residues long. CDR1 is KGHSH and CDR2 is LQKENI in the germline V gene. V gave up 2 bases and J gave up 0 bases; unmatched junction bases: 11.

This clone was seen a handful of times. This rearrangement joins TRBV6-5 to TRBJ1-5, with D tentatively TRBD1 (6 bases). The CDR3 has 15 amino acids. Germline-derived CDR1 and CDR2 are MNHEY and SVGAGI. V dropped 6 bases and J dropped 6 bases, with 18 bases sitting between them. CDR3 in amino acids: CASSRETGTIQPQHF. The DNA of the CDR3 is TGTGCCAGCAGCAGGGAGACAGGTACGATTCAGCCCCAGCATTTT.

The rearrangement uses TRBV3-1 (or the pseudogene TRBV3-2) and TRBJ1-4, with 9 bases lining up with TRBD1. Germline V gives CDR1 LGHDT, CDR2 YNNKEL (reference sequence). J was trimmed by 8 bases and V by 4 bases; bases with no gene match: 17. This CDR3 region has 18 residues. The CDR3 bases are TGTGCCAGCAGCCCCCCGGGACAGGGAATAATTCGGGTCGAAAAACTGTTTTTT. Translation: CASSPPGQGIIRVEKLFF.

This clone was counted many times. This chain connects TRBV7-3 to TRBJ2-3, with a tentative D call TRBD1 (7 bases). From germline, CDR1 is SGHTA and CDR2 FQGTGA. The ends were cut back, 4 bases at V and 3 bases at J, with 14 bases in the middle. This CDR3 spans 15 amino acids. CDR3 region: CASSSTGRSTDTQYF. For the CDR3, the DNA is TGTGCCAGCAGCTCGACAGGGAGGAGTACAGATACGCAGTATTTT. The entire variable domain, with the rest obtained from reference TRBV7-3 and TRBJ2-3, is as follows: GAGVSQTPSNKVTEKGKYVELRCDPISGHTALYWYRQSLGQGPEFLIYFQGTGAADDSGLPNDRFFAVRPEGSVSTLKIQRTERGDSAVYLCASSSTGRSTDTQYFGPGTRLTVL.

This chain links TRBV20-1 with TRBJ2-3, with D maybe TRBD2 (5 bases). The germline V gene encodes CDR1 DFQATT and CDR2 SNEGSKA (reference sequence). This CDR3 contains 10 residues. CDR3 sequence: CRRRGDTQYF. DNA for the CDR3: TGCAGAAGACGGGGAGATACGCAGTATTTT.

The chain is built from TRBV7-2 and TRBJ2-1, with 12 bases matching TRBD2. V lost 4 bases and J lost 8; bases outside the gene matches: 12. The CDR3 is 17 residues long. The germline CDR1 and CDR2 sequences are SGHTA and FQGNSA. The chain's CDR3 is CASSSANLAGGPYEQFF. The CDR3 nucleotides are TGTGCCAGCAGCTCCGCGAACCTAGCGGGGGGGCCATATGAGCAGTTCTTC.

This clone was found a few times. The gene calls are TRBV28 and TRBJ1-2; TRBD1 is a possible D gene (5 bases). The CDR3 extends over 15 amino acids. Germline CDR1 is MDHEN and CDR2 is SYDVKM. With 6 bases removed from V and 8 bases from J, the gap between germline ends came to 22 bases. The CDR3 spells CASSLLGGGPGGYTF. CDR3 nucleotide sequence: TGTGCCAGCAGCCTCCTCGGCGGGGGTCCTGGAGGCTACACCTTC.

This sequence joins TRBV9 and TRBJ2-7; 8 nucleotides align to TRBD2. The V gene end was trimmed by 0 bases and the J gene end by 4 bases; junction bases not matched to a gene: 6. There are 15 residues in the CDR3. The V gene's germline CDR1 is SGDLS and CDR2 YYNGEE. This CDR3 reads CASSVGVAGMYEQYF. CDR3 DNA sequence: TGTGCCAGCAGCGTAGGAGTAGCGGGGATGTACGAGCAGTACTTC.

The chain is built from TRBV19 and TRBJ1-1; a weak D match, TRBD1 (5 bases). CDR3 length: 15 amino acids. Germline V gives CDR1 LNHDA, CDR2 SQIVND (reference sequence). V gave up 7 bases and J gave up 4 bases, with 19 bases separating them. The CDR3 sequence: CASKSPGTGATEAFF. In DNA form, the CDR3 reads TGTGCCAGTAAATCTCCCGGGACTGGGGCCACTGAAGCTTTCTTT.

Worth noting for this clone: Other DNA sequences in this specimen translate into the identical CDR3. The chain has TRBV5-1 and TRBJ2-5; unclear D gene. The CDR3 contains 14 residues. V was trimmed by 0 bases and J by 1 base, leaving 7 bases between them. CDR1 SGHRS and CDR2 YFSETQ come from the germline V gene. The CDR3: CASSLGAGQETQYF. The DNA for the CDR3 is TGCGCCAGCAGCTTGGGGGCAGGCCAAGAGACCCAGTACTTC.

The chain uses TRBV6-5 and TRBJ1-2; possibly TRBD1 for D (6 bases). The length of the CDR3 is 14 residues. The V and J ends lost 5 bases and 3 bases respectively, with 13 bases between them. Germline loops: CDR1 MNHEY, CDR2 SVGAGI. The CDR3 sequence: CASSRSGDDYGYTF. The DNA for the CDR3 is TGTGCCAGCAGTAGATCAGGGGATGACTATGGCTACACCTTC.

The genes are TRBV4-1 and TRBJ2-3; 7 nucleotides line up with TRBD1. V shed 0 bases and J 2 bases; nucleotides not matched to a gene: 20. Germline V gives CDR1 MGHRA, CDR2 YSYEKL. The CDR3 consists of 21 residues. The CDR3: CASSQESSHEPGTAVTDTQYF. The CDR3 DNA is TGCGCCAGCAGCCAAGAATCCTCGCACGAACCCGGGACAGCAGTCACAGATACGCAGTATTTT.

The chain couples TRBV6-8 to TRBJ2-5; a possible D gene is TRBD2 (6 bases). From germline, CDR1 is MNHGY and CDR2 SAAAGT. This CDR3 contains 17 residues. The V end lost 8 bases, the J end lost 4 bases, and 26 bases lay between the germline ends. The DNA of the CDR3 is TGTGCCAGCCGTCGGTCGGCTAGCGCCTTCAATGGAGAGACCCAGTACTTC. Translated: CASRRSASAFNGETQYF.

The CDR3 here is CASAVGAGGPTEAFF. The CDR3 region has the DNA TGTGCCAGCGCAGTAGGGGCAGGGGGACCCACTGAAGCTTTCTTT. The chain links TRBV3-1 (or the pseudogene TRBV3-2) to TRBJ1-1, with 7 positions matching TRBD1. Germline CDR1 reads LGHDT; CDR2 reads YNNKEL (reference sequence). Unmatched junction bases numbered 13, after V lost 8 bases and J lost 4 bases. The CDR3 contains 15 residues.

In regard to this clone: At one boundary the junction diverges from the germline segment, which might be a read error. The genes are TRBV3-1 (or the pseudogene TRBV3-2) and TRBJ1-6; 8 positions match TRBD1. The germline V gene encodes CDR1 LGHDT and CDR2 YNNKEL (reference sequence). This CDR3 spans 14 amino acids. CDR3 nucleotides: TGTGCCAGCAGCCCTCAGGGGGCTGGTTCACCCCTCTACTTT. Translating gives CASSPQGAGSPLYF.

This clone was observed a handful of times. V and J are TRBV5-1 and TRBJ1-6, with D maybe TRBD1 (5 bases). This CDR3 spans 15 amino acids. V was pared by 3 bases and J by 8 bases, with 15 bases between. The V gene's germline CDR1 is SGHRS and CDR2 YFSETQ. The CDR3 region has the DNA TGCGCCAGCAGCTCCGACGGGGGTCGGCATTCACCCCTCCACTTT. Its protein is CASSSDGGRHSPLHF.

The CDR3 nucleotides are TGTGCCAGCAGTGAGAGCCCGGGAGAGACCCAGTACTTC. Translating gives CASSESPGETQYF. The rearrangement joins TRBV2 to TRBJ2-5, with unresolved D. Germline V CDR1 and CDR2: SNHLY, FYNNEI. The length of the CDR3 is 13 residues. The ends were cut back, 3 bases at V and 4 bases at J, with 9 bases in the middle.

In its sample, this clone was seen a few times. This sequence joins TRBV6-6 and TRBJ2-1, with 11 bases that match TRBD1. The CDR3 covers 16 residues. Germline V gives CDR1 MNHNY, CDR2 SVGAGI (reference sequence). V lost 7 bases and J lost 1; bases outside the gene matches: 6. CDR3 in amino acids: CASKDRGLVSYNEQFF. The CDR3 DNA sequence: TGTGCCAGCAAGGACAGGGGGCTTGTGTCCTACAATGAGCAGTTCTTC.

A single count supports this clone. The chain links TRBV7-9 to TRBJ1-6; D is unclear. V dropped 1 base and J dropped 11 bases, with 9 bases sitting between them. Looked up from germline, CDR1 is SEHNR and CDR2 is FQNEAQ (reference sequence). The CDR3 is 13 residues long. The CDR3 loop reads CASSLDDWAPLHF. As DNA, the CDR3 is TGTGCCAGCAGCTTAGATGACTGGGCACCCCTCCACTTT.